Sequencing of this T cell receptor (beta chain) was carried out in a study of T-cell reconstitution after alpha-beta-depleted transplantation in children. Study-level results: Reportedly, only several hundred clones from non-depleted graft cells drove alpha-beta T-cell counts at about two months. T-cell counts and diversity were attributed mostly to newly produced T cells one year after transplant.

Germline CDR1 and CDR2: SNHLY and FYNNEI. This CDR3 is 13 amino acids long. The J segment lost 8 bases and the V segment lost 10 bases, leaving 12 bases of the junction unmatched. TCRbeta library construction was performed incorporating unique molecular identifiers. TCRdb passed the PCR reads through MiXCR, listing each CDR3 protein once. Among around 450,000 distinct CDR3 sequences listed, about 10% were seen once. This clonotype was seen a handful of times. Antigen unknown. This sample comprised PBMCs, obtained before TCRalphabeta/CD19-depleted stem cell transplant. The chain employs TRBV2 and TRBJ2-3, with 7 bases fitting TRBD2. The receptor comes from a child younger than 10 with inherited bone marrow failure, due to receive a stem cell transplant. CDR3 loop: CAIARGSGGTQYF. In nucleotides, the CDR3 is TGTGCCATCGCAAGGGGTTCGGGGGGTACGCAGTATTTT. The whole variable domain, filled in from reference TRBV2 and TRBJ2-3, reads EPEVTQTPSHQVTQMGQEVILRCVPISNHLYFYWYRQILGQKVEFLVSFYNNEISEKSEIFDDQFSVERPDGSNFTLKIRSTKLEDSAMYFCAIARGSGGTQYFGPGTRLTVL.